This T cell receptor beta chain was obtained from a study of CD8+ T cells in alopecia areata. Study in general: Those treated were given oral tofacitinib at 5 to 10 mg twice daily. People stayed on tofacitinib for 6 to 18 months, then stopped the drug for 6 months. Study-wide results and limits: There were many expanded lesional clones persisting in scalp and blood during tofacitinib. The study also sequences resident alphabeta T cells of normal skin in scalp samples.

Reverse transcription of extracted RNA yielded cDNA, which provided the sequencing template. Libraries were prepared by immunoSEQ multiplex PCR; TCRdb keeps only in-frame clonotypes and omits some of them. The profile shows under 350,000 clones, over 45% of them singletons. Treatment in this sample: oral pan-JAK inhibitor, 5-10 mg twice daily. The germline V gene has CDR1 SGHNT and CDR2 YYREEE (reference sequence). This CDR3 contains 14 residues. Trimming shortened V by 5 bases and J by 0 bases, and 12 bases separated the two germline ends. This clone was counted a few times. What it binds is unknown. The sequencing used CD4+ T cells sorted from blood, collected at week 24, from a patient treated with tofacitinib. The chain carries TRBV5-4 and TRBJ2-7; D remains unclear. This clonotype originated in a human donor with alopecia areata. DNA for the CDR3: TGTGCCAGCAGACCGAGGTTGGACTCCTACGAGCAGTACTTC. It translates to CASRPRLDSYEQYF.